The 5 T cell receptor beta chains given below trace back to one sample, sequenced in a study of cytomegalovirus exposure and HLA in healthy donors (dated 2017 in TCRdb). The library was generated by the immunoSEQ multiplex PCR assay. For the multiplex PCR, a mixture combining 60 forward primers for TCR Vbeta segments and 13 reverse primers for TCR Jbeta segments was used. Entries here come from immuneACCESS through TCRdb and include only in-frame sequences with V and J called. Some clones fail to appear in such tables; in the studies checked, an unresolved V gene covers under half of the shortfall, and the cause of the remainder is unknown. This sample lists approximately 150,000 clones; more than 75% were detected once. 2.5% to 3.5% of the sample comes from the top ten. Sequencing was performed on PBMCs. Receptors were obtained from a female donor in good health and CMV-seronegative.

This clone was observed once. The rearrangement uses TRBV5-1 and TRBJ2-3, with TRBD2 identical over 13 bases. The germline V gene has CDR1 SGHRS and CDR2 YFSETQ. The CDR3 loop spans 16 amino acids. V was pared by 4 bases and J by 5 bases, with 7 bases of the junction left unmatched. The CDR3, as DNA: TGCGCCAGCAGCCCAGGACTAGCGGGAGTCGTAGATACGCAGTATTTT. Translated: CASSPGLAGVVDTQYF.

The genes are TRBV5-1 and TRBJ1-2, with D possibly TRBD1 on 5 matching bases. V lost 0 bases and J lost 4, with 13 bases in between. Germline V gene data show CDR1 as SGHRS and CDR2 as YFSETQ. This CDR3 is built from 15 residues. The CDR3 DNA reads TGCGCCAGCAGCTTGGCCGGGGGGGAGGCCTATGGCTACACCTTC. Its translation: CASSLAGGEAYGYTF.

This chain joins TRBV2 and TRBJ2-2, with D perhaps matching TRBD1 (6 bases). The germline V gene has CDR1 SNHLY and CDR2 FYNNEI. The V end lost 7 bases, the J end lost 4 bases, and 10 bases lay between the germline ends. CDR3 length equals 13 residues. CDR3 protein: CASNYRVTGELFF. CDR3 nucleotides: TGTGCCAGCAATTACAGGGTCACCGGGGAGCTGTTTTTT.

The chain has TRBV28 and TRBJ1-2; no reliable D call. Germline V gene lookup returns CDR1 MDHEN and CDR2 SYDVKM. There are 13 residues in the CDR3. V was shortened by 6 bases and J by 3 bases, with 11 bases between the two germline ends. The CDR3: CASSPGSHYGYTF. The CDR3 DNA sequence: TGTGCCAGCAGCCCGGGATCACACTATGGCTACACCTTC.

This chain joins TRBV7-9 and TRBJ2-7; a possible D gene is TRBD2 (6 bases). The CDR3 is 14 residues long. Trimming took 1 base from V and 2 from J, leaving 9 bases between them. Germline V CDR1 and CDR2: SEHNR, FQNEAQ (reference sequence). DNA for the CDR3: TGTGCCAGCAGCTTAGAGGGACTTACCTACGAGCAGTACTTC. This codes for CASSLEGLTYEQYF.